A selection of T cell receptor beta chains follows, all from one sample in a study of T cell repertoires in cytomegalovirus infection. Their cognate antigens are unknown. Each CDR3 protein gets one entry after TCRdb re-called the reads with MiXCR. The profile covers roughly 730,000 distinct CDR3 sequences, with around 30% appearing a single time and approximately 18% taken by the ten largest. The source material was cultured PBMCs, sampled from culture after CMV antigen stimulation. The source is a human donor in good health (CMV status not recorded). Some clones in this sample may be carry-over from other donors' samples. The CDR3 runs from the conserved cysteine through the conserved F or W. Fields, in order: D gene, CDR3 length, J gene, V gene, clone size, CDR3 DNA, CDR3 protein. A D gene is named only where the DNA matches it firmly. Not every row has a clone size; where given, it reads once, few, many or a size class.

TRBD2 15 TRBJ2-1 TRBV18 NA TGTGCCAGCCTAAGCGGGACTAGCGGGCCGAATGAGCAGTTCTTC CASLSGTSGPNEQFF
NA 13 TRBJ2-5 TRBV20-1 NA TGCAGTGCTAGGGGCACACTAGGAGAGACCCAGTACTTC CSARGTLGETQYF
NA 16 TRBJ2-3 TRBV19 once TGTGCCAGTACTACTAATCCCCCTCGCGGCCCAGATACGCAGTATTTT CASTTNPPRGPDTQYF
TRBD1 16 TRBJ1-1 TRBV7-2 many TGTGCCAGCAGCTTATGGCCGGACAGGGCTCGAACTGAAGCTTTCTTT CASSLWPDRARTEAFF
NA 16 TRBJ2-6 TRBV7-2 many TGTGCCAGCAGCCTCCTGAGAGGGCTAGGGGCCAACGTCCTGACTTTC CASSLLRGLGANVLTF
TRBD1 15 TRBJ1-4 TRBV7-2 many TGTGCCAGCAGCTTAGCTGGACAGGGGAGCGAAAAACTGTTTTTT CASSLAGQGSEKLFF
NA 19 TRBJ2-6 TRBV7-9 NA TGTGCCAGCAGCCGACAGACCGGGACCCTACACTCTGGGGCCAACGTCCTGACTTTC CASSRQTGTLHSGANVLTF
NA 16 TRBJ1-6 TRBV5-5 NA TGTGCCAGCAGCTTGGTATCGAGCTCCTATAATTCACCCCTCCACTTT CASSLVSSSYNSPLHF
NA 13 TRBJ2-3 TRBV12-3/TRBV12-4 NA TGTGCCACCATGAAGTCTAGCACAGATACGCAGTATTTT CATMKSSTDTQYF
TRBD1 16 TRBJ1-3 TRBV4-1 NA TGCGCCAGCAGCCATGCAGGGGGGAACTCTGGAAACACCATATATTTT CASSHAGGNSGNTIYF
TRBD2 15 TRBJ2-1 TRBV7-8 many TGTGCCAGCAGCTTATTTGCGGGGGGTAATAATGAGCAGTTCTTC CASSLFAGGNNEQFF
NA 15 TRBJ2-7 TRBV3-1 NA TGTGCCAGCAGCCACTCGGCGGGGATCTCCTACGAGCAGTACTTC CASSHSAGISYEQYF
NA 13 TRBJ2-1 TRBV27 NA TGTGCCAGCAGTCCCGGGATCGCCGATGAGCAGTTCTTC CASSPGIADEQFF
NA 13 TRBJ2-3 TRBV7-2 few TGTGCCAGCAGCAACCCCGGGAAAGATACGCAGTATTTT CASSNPGKDTQYF
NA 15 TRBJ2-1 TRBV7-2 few TGTGCCAGCAGGGGGGACTGGCGGCCTGGGAATGAGCAGTTCTTC CASRGDWRPGNEQFF
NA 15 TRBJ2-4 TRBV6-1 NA TGTGCCAGCAGTTCCCCCCGGACTCGACAAAACATTCAGTACTTC CASSSPRTRQNIQYF
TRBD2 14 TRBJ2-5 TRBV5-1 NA TGCGCCAGCAGCCAGACTAGCGACGGCGAGACCCAGTACTTC CASSQTSDGETQYF
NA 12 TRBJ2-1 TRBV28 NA TGTGCCAGCAGTTTGAGGTGGGATGAGCAGTTCTTC CASSLRWDEQFF
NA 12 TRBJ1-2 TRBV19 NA TGTGCCAGTAGTCAAATTAACTATGGCTACACCTTC CASSQINYGYTF
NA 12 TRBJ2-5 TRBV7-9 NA TGTGCCAGCAGGCAACTCCAAGAGTCCCAGTACTTC CASRQLQESQYF
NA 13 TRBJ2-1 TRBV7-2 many TGTGCCAGCAGTTTCCAGGGATACAATGAGCAGTTCTTC CASSFQGYNEQFF
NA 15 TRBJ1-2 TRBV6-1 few TGTGCCAGCAGTGAGCAGGGGAGGCTAGATTATGGCTACACCTTC CASSEQGRLDYGYTF
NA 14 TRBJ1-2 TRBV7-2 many TGTGCCAGCAGCTTACTTGGGGATAACTATGGCTACACCTTC CASSLLGDNYGYTF
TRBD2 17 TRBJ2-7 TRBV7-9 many TGTGCCAGCAGCTTAGCGAGGGAGGGGACTAGCGGGTACGAGCAGTACTTC CASSLAREGTSGYEQYF
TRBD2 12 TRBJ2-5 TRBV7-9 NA TGTGCCATAGGACTAGGCCAAGAGACCCAGTACTTC CAIGLGQETQYF
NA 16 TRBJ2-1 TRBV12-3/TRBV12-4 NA TGTGCCAGCAGTTTAGATTGGGGGACTTTCGTCGATGAGCAGTTCTTC CASSLDWGTFVDEQFF
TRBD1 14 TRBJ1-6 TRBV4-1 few TGCGCCAGCAGCCAGAGGACAGGGGGGTCCCCCCTCCACTTT CASSQRTGGSPLHF
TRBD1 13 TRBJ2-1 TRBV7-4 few TGTGCCAGCAGCCAACGGACAGGGAGTGAGCAGTTCTTC CASSQRTGSEQFF
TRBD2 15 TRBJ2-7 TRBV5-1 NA TGCGCCAGCAGCCCCGGGGGGGGAGAATTCTACGAGCAGTACTTC CASSPGGGEFYEQYF
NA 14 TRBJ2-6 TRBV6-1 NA TGTGCCAGCTGGAGGAGTTCTGGGGCCAACGTCCTGACTTTC CASWRSSGANVLTF
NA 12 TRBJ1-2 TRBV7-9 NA TGTGCCAGCAGCCCAGAGGCCGTTAGCTACACCTTC CASSPEAVSYTF
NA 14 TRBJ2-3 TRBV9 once TGTGCCAGCAGCGTAGGGGAAGCGTCTGATACGCAGTATTTT CASSVGEASDTQYF
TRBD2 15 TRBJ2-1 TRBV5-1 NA TGCGCCAGCAGCTTGGGTGGCGGGGGGGCCCAGGAGCAGTTCTTC CASSLGGGGAQEQFF
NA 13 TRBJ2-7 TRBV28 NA TGTGCCAGCAGTCTCTACAGGGGAGGCGAGCAGTACTTC CASSLYRGGEQYF
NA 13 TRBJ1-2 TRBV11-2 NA TGTGCCAGCAGCTATAAGGGCGACTATGGCTACACCTTC CASSYKGDYGYTF
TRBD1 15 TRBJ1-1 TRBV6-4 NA TGTGCCAGCAGCCAATTCGGGACAGGGAACACTGAAGCTTTCTTT CASSQFGTGNTEAFF